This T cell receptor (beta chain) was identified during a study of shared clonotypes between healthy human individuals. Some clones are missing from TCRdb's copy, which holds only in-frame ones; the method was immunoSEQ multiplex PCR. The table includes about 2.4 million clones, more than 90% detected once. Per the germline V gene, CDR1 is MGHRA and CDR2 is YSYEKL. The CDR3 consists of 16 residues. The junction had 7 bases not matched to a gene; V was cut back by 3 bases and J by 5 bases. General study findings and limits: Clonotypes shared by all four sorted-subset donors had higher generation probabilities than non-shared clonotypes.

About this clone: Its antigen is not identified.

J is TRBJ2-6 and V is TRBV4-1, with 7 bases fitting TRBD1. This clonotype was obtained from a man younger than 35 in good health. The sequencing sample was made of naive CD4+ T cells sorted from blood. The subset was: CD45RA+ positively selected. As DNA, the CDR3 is TGCGCCAGCAGCCAGCTGACAGGGTTTAGGGCCAACGTCCTGACTTTC. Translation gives CASSQLTGFRANVLTF.